This TCR beta chain was recorded in a study of T cells in Graves' hyperthyroidism and ophthalmopathy. CDR3 length: 14 amino acids. V lost 9 bases and J lost 0, with 9 bases in between. Germline V gives CDR1 LNHDA, CDR2 SQIVND (reference sequence). This clonotype appeared a few times. Amplification targeted TCR beta CDR3 regions from RNA transcripts. With the HTBI primer set, the TCR CDR3 went through a first round of RT-PCR. TCRdb redid the calling of the multiplex PCR reads with MiXCR, one entry per CDR3 protein. Of a few hundred thousand distinct CDR3 sequences in the sample, approximately 19% were seen once.

The receptor comes from a man aged 50 to 59 with Graves' ophthalmopathy. V is TRBV19 and J is TRBJ1-6; tentatively, D is TRBD1 (5 bases). Sequenced: blood. The chain's CDR3 is CASRESSYNSPLHF. CDR3 coding DNA: TGTGCCAGCAGGGAGAGCTCCTATAATTCACCCCTCCACTTT.